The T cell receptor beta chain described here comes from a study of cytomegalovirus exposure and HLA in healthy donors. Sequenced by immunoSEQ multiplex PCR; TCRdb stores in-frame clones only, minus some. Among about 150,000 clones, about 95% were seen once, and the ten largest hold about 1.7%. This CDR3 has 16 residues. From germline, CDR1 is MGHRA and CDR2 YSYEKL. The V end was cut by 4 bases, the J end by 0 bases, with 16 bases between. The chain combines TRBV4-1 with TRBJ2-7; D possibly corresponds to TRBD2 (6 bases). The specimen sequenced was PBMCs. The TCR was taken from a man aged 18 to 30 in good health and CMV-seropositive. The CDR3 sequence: CASSPRLVSSSYEQYF. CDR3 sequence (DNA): TGCGCCAGCAGCCCGCGACTAGTTTCAAGCTCCTACGAGCAGTACTTC.